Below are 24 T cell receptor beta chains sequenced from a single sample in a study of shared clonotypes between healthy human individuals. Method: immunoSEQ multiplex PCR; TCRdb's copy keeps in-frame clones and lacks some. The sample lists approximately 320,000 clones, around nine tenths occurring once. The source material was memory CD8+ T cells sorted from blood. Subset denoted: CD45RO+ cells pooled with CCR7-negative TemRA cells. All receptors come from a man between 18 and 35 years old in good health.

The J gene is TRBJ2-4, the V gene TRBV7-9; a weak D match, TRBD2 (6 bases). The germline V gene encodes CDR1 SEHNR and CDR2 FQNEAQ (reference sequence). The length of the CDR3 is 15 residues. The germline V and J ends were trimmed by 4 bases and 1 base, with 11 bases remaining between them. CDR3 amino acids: CASSSSGVAKNIQYF. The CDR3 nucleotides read TGTGCCAGCAGCTCCTCGGGGGTCGCCAAAAACATTCAGTACTTC.

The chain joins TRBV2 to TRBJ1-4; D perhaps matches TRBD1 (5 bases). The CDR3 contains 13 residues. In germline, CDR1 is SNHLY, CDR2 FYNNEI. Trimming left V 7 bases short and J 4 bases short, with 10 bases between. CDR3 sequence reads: CASIDSLNEKLFF. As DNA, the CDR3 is TGTGCCAGCATAGACAGCCTTAATGAAAAACTGTTTTTT.

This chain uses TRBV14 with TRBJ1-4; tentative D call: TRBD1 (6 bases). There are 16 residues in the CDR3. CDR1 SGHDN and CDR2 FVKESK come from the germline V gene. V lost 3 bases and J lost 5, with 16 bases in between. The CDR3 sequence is CASSHPQGAGNEKLFF. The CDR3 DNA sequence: TGTGCCAGCAGCCACCCACAGGGCGCTGGGAATGAAAAACTGTTTTTT.

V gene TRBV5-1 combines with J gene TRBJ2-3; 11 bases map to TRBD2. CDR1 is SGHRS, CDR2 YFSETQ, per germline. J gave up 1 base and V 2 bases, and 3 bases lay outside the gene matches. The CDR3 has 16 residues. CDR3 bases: TGCGCCAGCAGCTTCTTAGCGGGAGGGCGCACAGATACGCAGTATTTT. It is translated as CASSFLAGGRTDTQYF. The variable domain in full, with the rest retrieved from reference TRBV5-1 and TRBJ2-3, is KAGVTQTPRYLIKTRGQQVTLSCSPISGHRSVSWYQQTPGQGLQFLFEYFSETQRNKGNFPGRFSGRQFSNSRSEMNVSTLELGDSALYLCASSFLAGGRTDTQYFGPGTRLTVL.

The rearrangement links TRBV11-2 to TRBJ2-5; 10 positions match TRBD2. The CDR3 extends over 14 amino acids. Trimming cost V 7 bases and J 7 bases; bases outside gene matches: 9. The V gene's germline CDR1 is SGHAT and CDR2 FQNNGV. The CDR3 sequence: CASILAGPLGTQYF. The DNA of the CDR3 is TGTGCCAGCATACTAGCGGGGCCCCTGGGGACCCAGTACTTC.

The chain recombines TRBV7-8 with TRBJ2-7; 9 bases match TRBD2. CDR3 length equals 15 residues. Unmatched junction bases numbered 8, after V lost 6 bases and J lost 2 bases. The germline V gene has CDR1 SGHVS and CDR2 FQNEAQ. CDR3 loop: CASSWKGGGAYEQYF. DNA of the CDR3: TGTGCCAGCAGTTGGAAAGGCGGGGGGGCCTACGAGCAGTACTTC. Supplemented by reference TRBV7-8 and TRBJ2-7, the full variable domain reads GAGVSQSPRYKVAKRGQDVALRCDPISGHVSLFWYQQALGQGPEFLTYFQNEAQLDKSGLPSDRFFAERPEGSVSTLKIQRTQQEDSAVYLCASSWKGGGAYEQYFGPGTRLTVT.

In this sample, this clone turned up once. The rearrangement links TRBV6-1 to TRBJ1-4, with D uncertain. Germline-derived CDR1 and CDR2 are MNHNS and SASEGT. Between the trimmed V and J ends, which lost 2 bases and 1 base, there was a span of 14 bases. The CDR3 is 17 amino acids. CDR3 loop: CASSELVMPRTNEKLFF. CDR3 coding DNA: TGTGCCAGCAGTGAACTAGTAATGCCGCGAACTAATGAAAAACTGTTTTTT.

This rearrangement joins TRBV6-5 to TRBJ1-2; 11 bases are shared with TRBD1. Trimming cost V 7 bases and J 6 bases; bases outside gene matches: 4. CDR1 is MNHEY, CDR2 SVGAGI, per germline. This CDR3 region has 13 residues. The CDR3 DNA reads TGTGCCAGCACCGGACAGGGGGCGAATGGCTACACCTTC. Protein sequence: CASTGQGANGYTF.

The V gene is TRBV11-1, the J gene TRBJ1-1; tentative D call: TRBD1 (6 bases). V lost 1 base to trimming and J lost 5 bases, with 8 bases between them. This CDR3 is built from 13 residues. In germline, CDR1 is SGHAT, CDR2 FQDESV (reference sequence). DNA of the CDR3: TGTGCCAGCAGCTTAGAGGGGGGAACTGAAGCTTTCTTT. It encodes CASSLEGGTEAFF.

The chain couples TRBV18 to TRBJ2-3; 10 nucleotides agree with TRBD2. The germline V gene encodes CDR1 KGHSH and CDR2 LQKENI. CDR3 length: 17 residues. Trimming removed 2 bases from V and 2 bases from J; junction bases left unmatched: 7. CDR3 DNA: TGTGCCAGCTCACCAGATCTAGCGGGGGCGAACACAGATACGCAGTATTTT. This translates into CASSPDLAGANTDTQYF.

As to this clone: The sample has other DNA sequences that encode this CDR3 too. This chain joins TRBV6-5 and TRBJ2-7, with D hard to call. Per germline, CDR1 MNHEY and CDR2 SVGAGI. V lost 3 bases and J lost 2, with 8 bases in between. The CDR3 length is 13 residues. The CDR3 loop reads CASSYRETYEQYF. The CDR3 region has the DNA TGTGCCAGCAGTTATCGAGAGACCTACGAGCAGTACTTC.

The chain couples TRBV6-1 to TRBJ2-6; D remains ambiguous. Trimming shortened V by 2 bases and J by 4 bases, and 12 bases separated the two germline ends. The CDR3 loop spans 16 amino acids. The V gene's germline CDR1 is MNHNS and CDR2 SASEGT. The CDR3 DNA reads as TGTGCCAGCAGTGAATCGAGAAAATCAGGGGCCAACGTCCTGACTTTC. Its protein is CASSESRKSGANVLTF.

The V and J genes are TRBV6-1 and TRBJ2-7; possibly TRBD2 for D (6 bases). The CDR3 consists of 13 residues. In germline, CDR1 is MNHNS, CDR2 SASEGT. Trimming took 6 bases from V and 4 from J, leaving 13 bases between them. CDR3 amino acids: CASRQTAGYEQYF. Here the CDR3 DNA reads TGTGCCAGCAGACAGACGGCGGGGTACGAGCAGTACTTC.

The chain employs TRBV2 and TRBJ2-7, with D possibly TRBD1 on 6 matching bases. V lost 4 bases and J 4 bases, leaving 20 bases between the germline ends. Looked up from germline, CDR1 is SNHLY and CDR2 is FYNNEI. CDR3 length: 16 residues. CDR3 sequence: CASSAEAGDTPYEQYF. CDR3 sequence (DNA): TGTGCCAGCAGTGCCGAGGCCGGGGACACCCCGTACGAGCAGTACTTC.

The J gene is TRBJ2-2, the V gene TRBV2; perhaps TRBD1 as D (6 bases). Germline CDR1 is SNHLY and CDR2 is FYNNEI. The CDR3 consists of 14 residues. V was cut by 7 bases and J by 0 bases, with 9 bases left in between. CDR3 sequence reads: CASIRGPNTGELFF. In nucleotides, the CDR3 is TGTGCCAGCATCAGGGGCCCGAACACCGGGGAGCTGTTTTTT. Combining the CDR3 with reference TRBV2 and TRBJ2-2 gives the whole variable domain EPEVTQTPSHQVTQMGQEVILRCVPISNHLYFYWYRQILGQKVEFLVSFYNNEISEKSEIFDDQFSVERPDGSNFTLKIRSTKLEDSAMYFCASIRGPNTGELFFGEGSRLTVL.

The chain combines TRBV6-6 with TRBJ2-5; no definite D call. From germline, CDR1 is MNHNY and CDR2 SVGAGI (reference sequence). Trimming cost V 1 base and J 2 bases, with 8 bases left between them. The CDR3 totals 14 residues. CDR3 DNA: TGTGCCAGCAGTTACTACATAGGTCAAGAGACCCAGTACTTC. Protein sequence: CASSYYIGQETQYF.

The CDR3 nucleotides are TGTGCCAGCACCGGGTACACAGATACGCAGTATTTT. This codes for CASTGYTDTQYF. The genes are TRBV27 and TRBJ2-3; no clear D. The CDR3 totals 12 residues. CDR1 is MNHEY, CDR2 SMNVEV, per germline (reference sequence). Trimming left V 7 bases short and J 2 bases short, with 7 bases between.

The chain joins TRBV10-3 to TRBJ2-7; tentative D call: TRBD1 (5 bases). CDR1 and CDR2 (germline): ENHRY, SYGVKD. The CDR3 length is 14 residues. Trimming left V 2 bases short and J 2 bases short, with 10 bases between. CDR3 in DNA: TGTGCCATCAGTGAGACAGGCCCTACCTACGAGCAGTACTTC. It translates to CAISETGPTYEQYF.

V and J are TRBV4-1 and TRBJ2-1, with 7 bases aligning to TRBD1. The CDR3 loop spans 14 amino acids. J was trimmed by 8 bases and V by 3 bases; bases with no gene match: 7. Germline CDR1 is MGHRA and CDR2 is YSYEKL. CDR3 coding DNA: TGCGCCAGCAGCCAGGGTACAGGGGTCGATGAGCAGTTCTTC. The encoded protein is CASSQGTGVDEQFF.

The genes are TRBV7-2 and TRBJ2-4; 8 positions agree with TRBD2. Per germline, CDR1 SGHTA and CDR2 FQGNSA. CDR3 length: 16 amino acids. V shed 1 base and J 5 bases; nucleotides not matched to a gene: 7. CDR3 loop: CASSLEREGRENIQYF. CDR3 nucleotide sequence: TGTGCCAGCAGCTTAGAACGGGAGGGCCGGGAAAACATTCAGTACTTC. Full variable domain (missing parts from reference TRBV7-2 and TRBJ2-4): GAGVSQSPSNKVTEKGKDVELRCDPISGHTALYWYRQSLGQGLEFLIYFQGNSAPDKSGLPSDRFSAERTGGSVSTLTIQRTQQEDSAVYLCASSLEREGRENIQYFGAGTRLSVL.

Written as DNA, the CDR3 is TGTGCCAGCAGTGAATTGGTCTCCGAGGGTGAAAAACTGTTTTTT. This encodes CASSELVSEGEKLFF. The chain couples TRBV25-1 to TRBJ1-4; no clear D. Deletions cut 1 base from V and 7 bases from J, with 13 bases between. Per the germline V gene, CDR1 is MGHDK and CDR2 is SYGVNS. The CDR3 extends over 15 amino acids.

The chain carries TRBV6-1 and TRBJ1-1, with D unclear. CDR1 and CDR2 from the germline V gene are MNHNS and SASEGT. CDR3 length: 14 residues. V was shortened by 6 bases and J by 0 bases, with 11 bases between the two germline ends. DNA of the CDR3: TGTGCCAGCAGGATAACAGAGTTGAACACTGAAGCTTTCTTT. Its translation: CASRITELNTEAFF.

The CDR3 DNA reads as TGTGCCAGCAGCTTAGGGGCGGGGACTGAAGCTTTCTTT. Translated: CASSLGAGTEAFF. The chain links TRBV11-2 to TRBJ1-1; no firm D call. The V gene's germline CDR1 is SGHAT and CDR2 FQNNGV. The CDR3 loop spans 13 amino acids. V gave up 1 base and J gave up 5 bases, with 8 bases separating them.

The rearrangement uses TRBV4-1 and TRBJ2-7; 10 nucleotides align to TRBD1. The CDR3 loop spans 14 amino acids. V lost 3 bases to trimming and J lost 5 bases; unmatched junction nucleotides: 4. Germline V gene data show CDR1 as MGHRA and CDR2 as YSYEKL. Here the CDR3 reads CASSHRQGADEQYF. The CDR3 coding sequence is TGCGCCAGCAGCCATAGACAGGGGGCGGACGAGCAGTACTTC.